Listed below are T cell receptor beta chains from one sample, sequenced in a study of shared clonotypes between healthy human individuals. Clones were read by immunoSEQ multiplex PCR, and TCRdb kept only the in-frame ones, dropping some. The sample shows about 980,000 clones, less than 85% of them seen only once. Source material: memory CD4+ T cells sorted from blood. Every receptor here comes from a young man in good health. Each CDR3 is given without its conserved first and last residue. The order of the fields is CDR3 protein, V gene, J gene.

CDR3: ASSPRLASTYEQY; V: TRBV7-2; J: TRBJ2-7
CDR3: ASSPSQGPGLNYGYT; V: TRBV5-1; J: TRBJ1-2
CDR3: ATVGGPGTDTQY; V: TRBV10-3; J: TRBJ2-3
CDR3: ASSLDGGSGNTIY; V: TRBV7-8; J: TRBJ1-3
CDR3: ASSVGRDSPLH; V: TRBV9; J: TRBJ1-6
CDR3: ASSSASGGYNEQF; V: TRBV7-3; J: TRBJ2-1
CDR3: ASQGPGNQPQH; V: TRBV2; J: TRBJ1-5
CDR3: ASSLLGTRTGELF; V: TRBV5-5; J: TRBJ2-2
CDR3: ASSLDSGRDEQF; V: TRBV11-3; J: TRBJ2-1
CDR3: ASGQQGVSAF; V: TRBV12-5; J: TRBJ1-1
CDR3: ASSLGNRGLANYGYT; V: TRBV11-2; J: TRBJ1-2
CDR3: ASSPGTSGLNEQF; V: TRBV10-1; J: TRBJ2-1
CDR3: ASRGLLSTDTQY; V: TRBV19; J: TRBJ2-3
CDR3: ASSSTGPGEGTQY; V: TRBV5-4; J: TRBJ2-3
CDR3: ASSGENYGYT; V: TRBV7-9; J: TRBJ1-2
CDR3: ASSVEDSANSPLH; V: TRBV9; J: TRBJ1-6
CDR3: ASSLGMASGRFDNEQF; V: TRBV5-1; J: TRBJ2-1
CDR3: ASSSLVVGRDEQY; V: TRBV7-9; J: TRBJ2-7
CDR3: ASSLEGTVYNEQF; V: TRBV5-1; J: TRBJ2-1
CDR3: ASSPSYGYT; V: TRBV5-8; J: TRBJ1-2
CDR3: ASRPRRDRAYEQY; V: TRBV27; J: TRBJ2-7
CDR3: ASSPVAGGSTDTQY; V: TRBV4-1; J: TRBJ2-3
CDR3: ASSPDLQGTQY; V: TRBV18; J: TRBJ2-5
CDR3: ASIAVGDNEQF; V: TRBV2; J: TRBJ2-1
CDR3: ASQWGGNSYEQY; V: TRBV6-1; J: TRBJ2-7
CDR3: ASSYFQGSGNTIY; V: TRBV7-9; J: TRBJ1-3
CDR3: ASSLPGTGGNTIY; V: TRBV5-4; J: TRBJ1-3
CDR3: ASSRRGDGYT; V: TRBV7-9; J: TRBJ1-2